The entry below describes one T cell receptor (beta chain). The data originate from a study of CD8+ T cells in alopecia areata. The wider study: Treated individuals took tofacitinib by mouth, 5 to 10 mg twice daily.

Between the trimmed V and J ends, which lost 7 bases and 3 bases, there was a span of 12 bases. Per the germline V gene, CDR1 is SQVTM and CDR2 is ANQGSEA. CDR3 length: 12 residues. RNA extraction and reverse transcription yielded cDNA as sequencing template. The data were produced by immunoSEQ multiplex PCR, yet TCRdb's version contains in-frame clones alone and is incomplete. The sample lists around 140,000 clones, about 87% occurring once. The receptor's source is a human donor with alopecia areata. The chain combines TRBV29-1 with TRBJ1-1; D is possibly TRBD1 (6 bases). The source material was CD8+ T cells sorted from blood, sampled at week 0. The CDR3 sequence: CSAEGGDTEAFF. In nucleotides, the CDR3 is TGCAGCGCCGAAGGGGGGGACACTGAAGCTTTCTTT.